The rows below give T cell receptor beta chains drawn from one sample of a study of T cell responses to AZD1222 COVID-19 vaccine. Clones were sequenced by immunoSEQ multiplex PCR, and TCRdb holds only the in-frame ones, with some missing. The data show around 96,000 clones, about 93% seen once. This specimen was peripheral blood, taken 28 days after the second AZD1222 dose. The receptors shown here come from an adult who received the AZD1222 COVID-19 vaccine. The CDR3 runs from the conserved cysteine through the conserved F or W. A D gene is named only where the DNA matches it firmly. The size of a clone is reported for some rows only, either as once, few or many, or as a class for expanded clones.

D gene	clone size	J gene	V gene	CDR3 protein	CDR3 DNA
NA	NA	TRBJ1-1	TRBV4-1	CASSQDLGGVTEAFF	TGCGCCAGCAGCCAGGACCTCGGGGGTGTCACTGAAGCTTTCTTT
NA	once	TRBJ1-6	TRBV25-1	CASIPTGYNSPLHF	TGTGCCAGCATCCCGACAGGTTATAATTCACCCCTCCACTTT
TRBD1	NA	TRBJ2-1	TRBV18	CASSPLYGQGEGYNEQFF	TGTGCCAGCTCACCACTGTACGGACAGGGAGAAGGATACAATGAGCAGTTCTTC
NA	NA	TRBJ2-7	TRBV28	CASSPGTDSYQQYF	TGTGCCAGCAGCCCGGGTACCGACAGCTACCAGCAGTACTTC
NA	NA	TRBJ1-2	TRBV2	CASSNRANYGYTF	TGTGCCAGCAGCAACAGGGCAAACTATGGCTACACCTTC
NA	NA	TRBJ1-3	TRBV4-1	CASSDRGTVGNTIYF	TGCGCCAGCAGCGACCGCGGGACGGTTGGAAACACCATATATTTT
NA	NA	TRBJ2-3	TRBV27	CASSTFGDLIGGSDTQYF	TGTGCCAGCAGCACCTTTGGGGATCTGATTGGGGGTTCAGATACGCAGTATTTT
TRBD1	NA	TRBJ1-5	TRBV30	CAWSDTGGTNQPQHF	TGTGCCTGGAGTGATACAGGGGGAACTAATCAGCCCCAGCATTTT
NA	NA	TRBJ1-5	TRBV19	CASSITGASNQPQHF	TGTGCCAGTAGTATTACTGGGGCCAGCAATCAGCCCCAGCATTTT
TRBD2	once	TRBJ2-1	TRBV7-9	CASSSRLAGDIHNEQFF	TGTGCCAGCAGCTCTCGACTAGCGGGAGACATCCACAATGAGCAGTTCTTC
NA	NA	TRBJ1-5	TRBV4-1	CASSQGQPGNQPQHF	TGCGCCAGCAGCCAGGGGCAGCCGGGGAATCAGCCCCAGCATTTT
TRBD2	NA	TRBJ2-3	TRBV11-3	CASSFGLAGVPDTQYF	TGTGCCAGCAGCTTTGGACTAGCGGGAGTCCCAGATACGCAGTATTTT
TRBD2	NA	TRBJ2-5	TRBV9	CASSVDGGRAVGETQYF	TGTGCCAGCAGCGTAGACGGCGGGAGAGCCGTGGGAGAGACCCAGTACTTC
TRBD1	NA	TRBJ1-5	TRBV5-8	CASSRQGATGQPQHF	TGTGCCAGCAGTCGGCAGGGGGCCACGGGACAGCCCCAGCATTTT
NA	NA	TRBJ2-5	TRBV12-3/TRBV12-4	CASSLLRGETQYF	TGTGCCAGCAGTTTGTTGAGGGGAGAGACCCAGTACTTC
NA	NA	TRBJ1-1	TRBV7-9	CASSLGAAEAFF	TGTGCCAGCAGCTTAGGGGCGGCTGAAGCTTTCTTT
NA	NA	TRBJ1-1	TRBV28	CASNPGLNTEAFF	TGTGCCAGCAACCCAGGATTGAACACTGAAGCTTTCTTT
NA	NA	TRBJ2-3	TRBV18	CASSPPSADTQYF	TGTGCCAGCTCACCACCGTCGGCAGATACGCAGTATTTT
NA	NA	TRBJ2-3	TRBV7-9	CASRHTNTDTQYF	TGTGCCAGCAGACATACCAACACAGATACGCAGTATTTT
TRBD1	once	TRBJ2-7	TRBV29-1	CSVEGTGGPYEQYF	TGCAGCGTTGAGGGGACAGGGGGACCCTACGAGCAGTACTTC
TRBD1	NA	TRBJ1-6	TRBV10-2	CASSPLTGPNSPLHF	TGCGCCAGCAGCCCTTTGACAGGGCCCAATTCACCCCTCCACTTT
NA	once	TRBJ1-4	TRBV5-1	CASSLARGRNEKLFF	TGCGCCAGCAGCTTGGCCCGGGGGCGTAATGAAAAACTGTTTTTT
NA	NA	TRBJ2-1	TRBV7-9	CASSIRTVNEQFF	TGTGCCAGCAGCATTCGGACAGTTAATGAGCAGTTCTTC
TRBD1	NA	TRBJ1-5	TRBV28	CASPPNRGQGNQPQHF	TGTGCCAGTCCGCCAAACAGGGGGCAAGGAAATCAGCCCCAGCATTTT
TRBD1	NA	TRBJ2-2	TRBV5-1	CASRPGTGGIGELFF	TGCGCCAGCAGACCCGGGACAGGGGGCATCGGGGAGCTGTTTTTT
NA	NA	TRBJ2-7	TRBV7-9	CASSLSTPEQYF	TGTGCCAGCAGCTTGTCCACTCCCGAGCAGTACTTC
NA	NA	TRBJ1-1	TRBV5-1	CASGSKVGVAEAFF	TGCGCCAGCGGAAGCAAGGTGGGAGTCGCTGAAGCTTTCTTT
NA	few	TRBJ1-1	TRBV2	CASRGQGNTEAFF	TGTGCCAGCAGGGGGCAGGGGAACACTGAAGCTTTCTTT
TRBD2	NA	TRBJ2-3	TRBV2	CASSGFGGSGVSTDTQYF	TGTGCCAGCAGTGGATTTGGGGGTAGCGGGGTTAGCACAGATACGCAGTATTTT
TRBD1	NA	TRBJ1-1	TRBV18	CASSRSTGAPNTEAFF	TGTGCCAGCTCAAGATCGACAGGGGCGCCGAACACTGAAGCTTTCTTT
NA	NA	TRBJ1-2	TRBV9	CASSPDSNYGYTF	TGTGCCAGCAGCCCCGACAGTAACTATGGCTACACCTTC
NA	NA	TRBJ2-7	TRBV18	CASSPARDYEQYF	TGTGCCAGCTCACCGGCCAGAGACTACGAGCAGTACTTC
TRBD1	NA	TRBJ1-2	TRBV18	CASSPGTDRGRGYTF	TGTGCCAGCTCTCCGGGGACGGACAGGGGAAGGGGCTACACCTTC
NA	NA	TRBJ1-2	TRBV7-8	CASSLSILQGAGYTF	TGTGCCAGCAGCTTATCAATCTTACAGGGAGCTGGCTACACCTTC
NA	few	TRBJ1-1	TRBV19	CASSYNGNTEAFF	TGTGCCAGTAGTTATAACGGAAACACTGAAGCTTTCTTT
NA	few	TRBJ2-1	TRBV2	CASSVGGAAASSYNEQFF	TGTGCCAGCAGTGTAGGAGGTGCGGCCGCTAGCTCCTACAATGAGCAGTTCTTC
NA	once	TRBJ2-7	TRBV10-2	CATFGSPYEQYF	TGCGCCACCTTCGGGAGTCCCTACGAGCAGTACTTC
NA	NA	TRBJ2-1	TRBV6-2/TRBV6-3	CASSYELYNEQFF	TGTGCCAGCAGTTACGAGCTTTACAATGAGCAGTTCTTC
NA	NA	TRBJ2-7	TRBV6-5	CASSPDLWNPYEQYF	TGTGCCAGCAGTCCCGACCTTTGGAACCCCTACGAGCAGTACTTC
NA	NA	TRBJ1-2	TRBV5-5	CASSLGRVDGYTF	TGTGCCAGCAGCTTGGGCAGGGTGGATGGCTACACCTTC
NA	once	TRBJ1-6	TRBV3-1/TRBV3-2	CASSQDLRAHSPLHF	TGTGCCAGCAGCCAAGATCTGCGCGCTCATTCACCCCTCCACTTT
NA	NA	TRBJ1-2	TRBV12-3/TRBV12-4	CASSFWTNYGYTF	TGTGCCAGCAGTTTCTGGACGAACTATGGCTACACCTTC
NA	NA	TRBJ2-7	TRBV2	CASSDPGNPNPF	TGTGCCAGCAGTGACCCAGGCAACCCGAACCCCTTC
TRBD1	NA	TRBJ1-2	TRBV3-1/TRBV3-2	CASSPLGQGDYGYTF	TGTGCCAGCAGCCCTTTGGGACAGGGGGATTATGGCTACACCTTC
NA	NA	TRBJ1-1	TRBV2	CASTPFEAMNTEAFF	TGTGCCAGCACCCCCTTCGAGGCCATGAACACTGAAGCTTTCTTT
TRBD1	once	TRBJ1-6	TRBV7-6	CASSLVTGTGHSPLHF	TGTGCCAGCAGCTTAGTAACCGGGACAGGGCACTCACCCCTCCACTTT
TRBD1	NA	TRBJ2-7	TRBV6-6	CASRDRVNEQYF	TGTGCCAGCAGGGACAGGGTCAACGAGCAGTACTTC
TRBD2	NA	TRBJ2-1	TRBV27	CASTQGLAGVYVRGNEQFF	TGTGCCAGCACCCAGGGGCTAGCGGGAGTCTACGTGCGGGGTAATGAGCAGTTCTTC
TRBD1	NA	TRBJ1-6	TRBV5-6	CASSPLIPGQGFILHF	TGTGCCAGCAGCCCTCTAATTCCGGGACAGGGCTTCATCCTCCACTTT
NA	NA	TRBJ1-4	TRBV5-6	CASSPGGPMGEKLFF	TGTGCCAGCAGCCCCGGAGGCCCTATGGGGGAAAAACTGTTTTTT
NA	NA	TRBJ2-3	TRBV5-4	CASSLDVDTQYF	TGTGCCAGCAGCTTGGATGTAGATACGCAGTATTTT
NA	NA	TRBJ1-6	TRBV9	CASSVGGVPPLHF	TGTGCCAGCAGCGTTGGAGGGGTCCCACCCCTCCACTTT
TRBD1	NA	TRBJ2-5	TRBV4-2	CASSQATRTGEETQYF	TGTGCCAGCAGCCAGGCCACCCGGACAGGGGAAGAGACCCAGTACTTC
TRBD1	once	TRBJ1-1	TRBV2	CASKYRGVGAGNTEAFF	TGTGCCAGCAAGTACAGGGGAGTTGGGGCGGGGAACACTGAAGCTTTCTTT